Detailed here is one TCR beta chain. Its antigen is not identified. The source of the sample is a study of T cell responses to AZD1222 COVID-19 vaccine. Findings and limits, study-wide: There were mostly white British donors and more females than males, and clonal diversity was possibly underestimated.

Trimming shortened V by 11 bases and J by 4 bases, and 15 bases separated the two germline ends. Germline V CDR1 and CDR2: ENHRY, SYGVKD. CDR3 length: 12 amino acids. Libraries were prepared by immunoSEQ multiplex PCR; TCRdb keeps only in-frame clonotypes and omits some of them. The table lists under 150,000 clones, 90% to 95% of them singletons, with 4% to 6% in the top ten. This chain connects TRBV10-3 to TRBJ2-7; tentatively, D is TRBD1 or TRBD2 (5 bases each). Source: peripheral blood, taken on day 0 of AZD1222 vaccination. The TCR sequence derives from an adult in good health. The CDR3 loop reads CAAAGDGYEQYF. The DNA of the CDR3 is TGTGCCGCCGCCGGGGACGGATACGAGCAGTACTTC.